This TCR beta chain came from a study of blood T cells in healthy people across ages. All donors came from Russia, were Caucasian and healthy, and spanned ages about 6 to 90. Regarding the study as a whole: In older individuals, TCR beta diversity per million T cells was lower, falling roughly linearly with age. Donors of long life had a larger count of naive CD4+ cells and greater diversity than aged donors. Naive T cell percentage strongly correlated with TCR beta diversity.

The CDR3 is 18 residues long. The V and J ends lost 8 bases and 5 bases respectively, with 30 bases between them. Germline V lookup: CDR1 MNHNS, CDR2 SASEGT. On this clonotype: Its matching antigen is unknown.

Sample-barcoded 5' priming and a J-beta primer mix drove a second PCR of roughly 7 to 11 cycles. TCRdb redid the calling of the 5' RACE reads with MiXCR, one entry per CDR3 protein. The data show fewer than 800,000 distinct CDR3 sequences, roughly 49% seen once. Material for sequencing was blood. This TCR was sampled from a woman aged 55-69 years in good health. The chain employs TRBV6-1 and TRBJ1-2; a weak D match, TRBD1 (5 bases). The CDR3 sequence is CASAGPRLNPGLFYGYTF. The CDR3 DNA reads as TGTGCCAGCGCTGGTCCTCGCCTAAACCCGGGGCTCTTTTATGGCTACACCTTC.